This entry lists 12 T cell receptor beta chains sequenced from one sample in a study of T cells in Graves' hyperthyroidism and ophthalmopathy. Using RNA transcripts as the source, TCR beta CDR3 regions were amplified. HTBI primers were the set used in a first-round RT-PCR of the TCR CDR3. TCRdb itself ran the multiplex PCR reads through MiXCR, one entry per CDR3 protein. The table has about 320,000 distinct CDR3 sequences, around 17% seen once. Sequencing was done on a sample of blood. All receptors come from a man between 25 and 39 years old with Graves' hyperthyroidism.

This rearrangement joins TRBV19 to TRBJ2-2; perhaps D is TRBD1 or TRBD2 (6 bases each). The V gene lost 7 bases and the J gene lost 6 bases, with 9 bases spanning the gap. The CDR3 consists of 12 residues. CDR1 LNHDA and CDR2 SQIVND come from the germline V gene (reference sequence). The CDR3 loop is CASKGGPGELFF. CDR3 nucleotide sequence: TGTGCCAGTAAAGGGGGGCCCGGGGAGCTGTTTTTT.

This clonotype was observed at least ten times. The chain is built from TRBV28 and TRBJ1-1; D is unclear. This CDR3 has 17 residues. Germline V gives CDR1 MDHEN, CDR2 SYDVKM. The V end lost 0 bases, the J end lost 1 base, and 15 bases lay between the germline ends. The CDR3 sequence: CASSLWSRKVTNTEAFF. DNA of the CDR3: TGTGCCAGCAGTTTATGGAGTCGAAAAGTGACGAACACTGAAGCTTTCTTT.

This clonotype was counted only a few times. This chain links TRBV19 with TRBJ2-2; D may be TRBD2 (6 bases). Germline CDR1 is LNHDA and CDR2 is SQIVND (reference sequence). The V gene lost 3 bases and the J gene lost 4 bases, with 9 bases spanning the gap. This CDR3 region has 14 residues. The CDR3, as DNA: TGTGCCAGTAGTATGGGAGGAGTCACCGGGGAGCTGTTTTTT. It translates to CASSMGGVTGELFF.

This clonotype was recorded at least ten times. The chain is built from TRBV28 and TRBJ1-5, with TRBD1 matching over 8 bases. Losses at the gene ends were 5 bases for V and 7 bases for J; bases not matched to a gene: 7. Per germline, CDR1 MDHEN and CDR2 SYDVKM. The CDR3 loop spans 14 amino acids. CDR3 sequence (DNA): TGTGCCAGCAGTCCCCCGGACAGGGCCCAGCCCCAGCATTTT. It encodes CASSPPDRAQPQHF.

This clonotype showed up just a few times. The V call is TRBV5-1, the J call TRBJ2-5; 9 bases agree with TRBD2. Germline V gene sequence: CDR1 SGHRS, CDR2 YFSETQ. V gave up 2 bases and J gave up 2 bases; unmatched junction bases: 7. The CDR3 runs 16 residues. The CDR3 region has the DNA TGCGCCAGCAGCTTCGCCAGCGGGAGGCCGCAAGAGACCCAGTACTTC. Protein sequence: CASSFASGRPQETQYF.

This clonotype was detected only a few times. The V call is TRBV19, the J call TRBJ2-1; D may be TRBD1 or TRBD2 (5 bases each). The CDR3 runs to 14 residues. Germline-derived CDR1 and CDR2 are LNHDA and SQIVND (reference sequence). V lost 7 bases to trimming and J lost 1 base, with 11 bases between them. Here the CDR3 reads CASTRDASYNEQFF. The CDR3 region has the DNA TGTGCCAGTACACGGGACGCTTCCTACAATGAGCAGTTCTTC.

With regard to this clonotype: A read error may be the cause here, since a much bigger clone is one base away. The chain uses TRBV30 and TRBJ2-7; D uncertain. This CDR3 has 8 amino acids. Germline V gene data show CDR1 as GTSNPN and CDR2 as SVGIG (reference sequence). Trimming cost V 2 bases and J 8 bases, with 1 base left between them. CDR3 bases: TGTGCCTGGAGTCAGCAGTACTTC. Amino acids: CAWSQQYF.

V usage is TRBV27 and J usage is TRBJ1-5; 9 nucleotides line up with TRBD1. V gave up 5 bases and J gave up 2 bases; unmatched junction bases: 7. CDR3 length equals 16 residues. Germline loops: CDR1 MNHEY, CDR2 SMNVEV (reference sequence). CDR3 loop: CASSINRGPGNQPQHF. The CDR3 bases are TGTGCCAGCAGTATAAACAGGGGGCCGGGCAATCAGCCCCAGCATTTT.

This clonotype was counted a few times. V gene TRBV4-1 combines with J gene TRBJ2-5, with 7 bases aligning to TRBD1. This CDR3 is built from 17 residues. Trimming removed 0 bases from V and 2 bases from J; junction bases left unmatched: 9. Germline V gives CDR1 MGHRA, CDR2 YSYEKL. The CDR3 protein is CASSQDPLGQLQETQYF. CDR3 in DNA: TGCGCCAGCAGCCAAGATCCGCTGGGACAGCTACAAGAGACCCAGTACTTC.

This chain uses TRBV6-1 with TRBJ2-7, with D uncertain. The length of the CDR3 is 14 residues. CDR1 MNHNS and CDR2 SASEGT come from the germline V gene. Trimming cost V 6 bases and J 3 bases, with 15 bases left between them. The CDR3 sequence: CASSLSFGHYEQYF. CDR3 nucleotide sequence: TGTGCCAGCAGCTTAAGCTTTGGTCACTACGAGCAGTACTTC.

This clonotype has a count of ten or more. This chain uses TRBV24-1 with TRBJ2-1, with D possibly being TRBD2 (5 bases). Trimming removed 3 bases at V and 10 bases at J, with 15 bases between. The CDR3 consists of 14 residues. CDR1 and CDR2 from the germline V gene are KGHDR and SFDVKD. The CDR3 protein is CATSDPRTPREQFF. The CDR3 region has the DNA TGTGCCACCAGTGATCCACGGACTCCACGGGAGCAGTTCTTC.

The rearrangement uses TRBV6-6 and TRBJ1-2; D is undetermined. In germline, CDR1 is MNHNY, CDR2 SVGAGI (reference sequence). V was trimmed by 3 bases and J by 4 bases, leaving 9 bases between them. The CDR3 consists of 13 residues. CDR3 region: CASSYLGFYGYTF. The DNA of the CDR3 is TGTGCCAGCAGTTATTTGGGATTCTATGGCTACACCTTC.